The rows below give T cell receptor beta chains drawn from one sample of a study of tumor-infiltrating lymphocytes in oesophageal squamous cell carcinoma. From the PCR reads, TCRdb called clonotypes with MiXCR, one entry per CDR3 protein. Among about 14,000 distinct CDR3 sequences listed, around half were seen once. Sequenced: blood. The receptor set was obtained from a male donor with esophageal squamous cell carcinoma. Each CDR3 is given with its conserved first and last residue. Each record gives: clone size, D gene, J gene, V gene, CDR3 protein, CDR3 DNA. A D gene is named only where the DNA matches it firmly. Only some rows state a clone size, as once, few, many or a class for expanded clones.

clone_size: many
d_call: TRBD1
j_call: TRBJ1-4
v_call: TRBV5-1
cdr3_aa: CASARDRGEKLFF
cdr3_nt: TGCGCCAGCGCTAGGGACAGGGGTGAAAAACTGTTTTTT

clone_size: .
d_call: TRBD1
j_call: TRBJ2-7
v_call: TRBV7-8
cdr3_aa: CASSTIGQAEQYF
cdr3_nt: TGTGCCAGCAGCACCATAGGACAGGCCGAGCAGTACTTC

clone_size: once
d_call: .
j_call: TRBJ2-2
v_call: TRBV7-6
cdr3_aa: CASSISRTGELFF
cdr3_nt: TGTGCCAGCAGCATCTCCAGGACCGGGGAGCTGTTTTTT

clone_size: .
d_call: TRBD1
j_call: TRBJ2-3
v_call: TRBV28
cdr3_aa: CASSSPQGDGADTQYF
cdr3_nt: TGTGCCAGCAGTTCCCCTCAGGGGGACGGGGCAGATACGCAGTATTTT

clone_size: many
d_call: .
j_call: TRBJ1-3
v_call: TRBV10-3
cdr3_aa: CAISEGNTIYF
cdr3_nt: TGTGCCATCAGTGAGGGAAACACCATATATTTT

clone_size: .
d_call: TRBD1
j_call: TRBJ2-1
v_call: TRBV7-6
cdr3_aa: CASSLYAGGNEQFF
cdr3_nt: TGTGCCAGCAGCTTATACGCAGGGGGCAATGAGCAGTTCTTC

clone_size: medium-sized
d_call: TRBD2
j_call: TRBJ2-7
v_call: TRBV6-1
cdr3_aa: CAGFGGGSGIYEQYF
cdr3_nt: TGTGCCGGATTCGGTGGGGGTAGCGGGATCTACGAGCAGTACTTC

clone_size: few
d_call: .
j_call: TRBJ1-5
v_call: TRBV7-2
cdr3_aa: CASSSTGQPQHF
cdr3_nt: TGTGCCAGCAGCTCGACCGGGCAGCCCCAGCATTTT

clone_size: .
d_call: .
j_call: TRBJ1-1
v_call: TRBV7-3
cdr3_aa: CASSASGTDDTEAFF
cdr3_nt: TGTGCCAGCAGCGCTAGCGGGACTGACGACACTGAAGCTTTCTTT

clone_size: .
d_call: TRBD1
j_call: TRBJ2-1
v_call: TRBV7-3
cdr3_aa: CACSPRDRGSYNEQFF
cdr3_nt: TGTGCCTGCAGCCCCCGGGACAGGGGATCCTACAATGAGCAGTTCTTC

clone_size: many
d_call: TRBD1
j_call: TRBJ2-5
v_call: TRBV18
cdr3_aa: CASSPGQGQETQYF
cdr3_nt: TGTGCCAGCTCACCCGGACAGGGGCAAGAGACCCAGTACTTC

clone_size: many
d_call: .
j_call: TRBJ1-5
v_call: TRBV5-4
cdr3_aa: CASSLGGNRNQPQHF
cdr3_nt: TGCGCCAGCAGCTTGGGGGGCAACCGCAATCAGCCCCAGCATTTT

clone_size: many
d_call: TRBD2
j_call: TRBJ2-3
v_call: TRBV10-1
cdr3_aa: CASQTSTTDTQYF
cdr3_nt: TGCGCCAGCCAGACTAGCACCACAGATACGCAGTATTTT